This passage covers 9 T cell receptor beta chains from one sample sequenced in a study of cytomegalovirus exposure and HLA in healthy donors. The PCR contained 60 Vbeta and 13 Jbeta primers. The table came from immunoSEQ multiplex PCR; TCRdb's copy has only in-frame clones and leaves some out. The sample records 160,000 or so clones, around four fifths being singletons. What was sequenced was PBMCs. These receptors came from a man aged 18 to 29 in good health and CMV-seronegative.

This clone appeared a single time. The V call is TRBV7-6, the J call TRBJ2-7; 10 nucleotides agree with TRBD2. Germline values: CDR1 SGHVS, CDR2 FNYEAQ. The junction had 5 bases not matched to a gene; V was cut back by 5 bases and J by 4 bases. The CDR3 is 14 residues long. The CDR3 coding sequence is TGTGCCAGCAGCCAACTAGCGGGAATGTACGAGCAGTACTTC. Protein sequence: CASSQLAGMYEQYF. Complete variable domain (other parts from reference TRBV7-6 and TRBJ2-7): GAGVSQSPRYKVTKRGQDVALRCDPISGHVSLYWYRQALGQGPEFLTYFNYEAQQDKSGLPNDRFSAERPEGSISTLTIQRTEQRDSAMYRCASSQLAGMYEQYFGPGTRLTVT.

The chain carries TRBV28 and TRBJ1-4; the D gene is possibly TRBD1 (6 bases). This CDR3 contains 15 residues. V was trimmed by 3 bases and J by 3 bases, leaving 11 bases between them. The germline V gene has CDR1 MDHEN and CDR2 SYDVKM. The CDR3 loop is CASSLLTGSNEKLFF. DNA of the CDR3: TGTGCCAGCAGTTTGTTGACAGGTTCTAATGAAAAACTGTTTTTT.

The chain joins TRBV2 to TRBJ2-4, with 10 bases aligning to TRBD1. Germline CDR1 is SNHLY and CDR2 is FYNNEI. With V trimmed by 8 bases and J by 3 bases, 4 bases remained unmatched. CDR3 size: 14 residues. CDR3 amino acids: CASGQGGYKNIQYF. The CDR3 DNA reads TGTGCCAGCGGACAGGGGGGCTACAAAAACATTCAGTACTTC.

The chain employs TRBV5-1 and TRBJ1-6; TRBD1 matches at 7 bases. The V gene end was trimmed by 4 bases and the J gene end by 5 bases; junction bases not matched to a gene: 6. Germline V gene lookup returns CDR1 SGHRS and CDR2 YFSETQ. The CDR3 sequence is 15 residues long. The CDR3 DNA is TGCGCCAGCAGCAGGGGGCAACACGATAATTCACCCCTCCACTTT. Its translation: CASSRGQHDNSPLHF.

The chain combines TRBV28 with TRBJ1-1, with 7 bases identical to TRBD1. Germline V gene lookup returns CDR1 MDHEN and CDR2 SYDVKM. CDR3 length equals 15 residues. Trimming removed 5 bases from V and 1 base from J; junction bases left unmatched: 7. The CDR3 sequence: CASSRHRGTNTEAFF. Written as DNA, the CDR3 is TGTGCCAGCAGTCGGCACAGGGGAACGAACACTGAAGCTTTCTTT.

This chain joins TRBV28 and TRBJ2-2, with 7 bases identical to TRBD1. Germline loops: CDR1 MDHEN, CDR2 SYDVKM. The CDR3 extends over 14 amino acids. V was pared by 6 bases and J by 7 bases, with 8 bases of the junction left unmatched. CDR3 amino acids: CASSPGGRGGELFF. In DNA form, the CDR3 reads TGTGCCAGCAGCCCAGGGGGACGTGGCGGGGAGCTGTTTTTT.

This chain joins TRBV11-2 and TRBJ2-5, with D possibly TRBD1 on 6 matching bases. Germline V gives CDR1 SGHAT, CDR2 FQNNGV. V lost 5 bases to trimming and J lost 5 bases, with 18 bases between them. The CDR3 spans 15 residues. This CDR3 reads CASSVRGRDTETQYF. Written as DNA, the CDR3 is TGTGCCAGCAGCGTTAGGGGTAGGGACACTGAGACCCAGTACTTC.

The V and J genes are TRBV7-2 and TRBJ1-5, with D possibly matching TRBD1 (5 bases). V shed 5 bases and J shed 6 bases, with 20 bases lying between them. The CDR3 extends over 16 amino acids. Per germline, CDR1 SGHTA and CDR2 FQGNSA. CDR3 region: CASSVDWVGGSQPQHF. The CDR3 region has the DNA TGTGCCAGCAGCGTAGACTGGGTCGGGGGAAGTCAGCCCCAGCATTTT.

This clone has just one count. The rearrangement joins TRBV7-9 to TRBJ2-1, with D perhaps TRBD2 (6 bases). CDR1 and CDR2 from the germline V gene are SEHNR and FQNEAQ (reference sequence). The V end was cut by 6 bases, the J end by 6 bases, with 18 bases between. The CDR3 runs 15 residues. Here the CDR3 reads CASREGRAAFNEQFF. The CDR3 DNA reads as TGTGCCAGCAGGGAGGGCAGGGCGGCCTTCAATGAGCAGTTCTTC.